A single sample gave rise to the 6 T cell receptor beta chains below, sequenced in a study of cytomegalovirus exposure and HLA in healthy donors. PCR employed 60 Vbeta and 13 Jbeta primers. TCRdb's copy holds only in-frame clones and misses some; the assay was immunoSEQ multiplex PCR. The repertoire holds about 160,000 clones, with roughly four fifths as singletons. The sample taken for sequencing was PBMCs. The receptors were sampled from a man aged 35 to 55 in good health and CMV-seronegative.

This rearrangement joins TRBV4-3 to TRBJ2-7; 7 positions match TRBD1. Unmatched junction bases numbered 12, after V lost 4 bases and J lost 6 bases. Looked up from germline, CDR1 is LGHNA and CDR2 is YSLEER. The CDR3 loop spans 15 amino acids. The chain's CDR3 is CASSLIRDSSSEQYF. CDR3 DNA: TGCGCCAGCAGCCTGATCCGGGACAGCAGCTCCGAGCAGTACTTC.

The V and J genes are TRBV5-1 and TRBJ2-5; 8 positions match TRBD2. This CDR3 has 14 residues. V trimming: 4 bases; J trimming: 1 base; junction bases outside the gene matches: 3. Looked up from germline, CDR1 is SGHRS and CDR2 is YFSETQ. This CDR3 reads CASSGGGTQETQYF. In DNA, the CDR3 is TGCGCCAGCAGCGGCGGGGGGACCCAAGAGACCCAGTACTTC.

The rearrangement uses TRBV28 and TRBJ1-4; no reliable D call. Trimming took 6 bases from V and 0 from J, leaving 14 bases between them. The CDR3 is 16 amino acids. In germline, CDR1 is MDHEN, CDR2 SYDVKM. DNA of the CDR3: TGTGCCAGCAGCCCTGGGAGCGTAGCAACTAATGAAAAACTGTTTTTT. Protein product: CASSPGSVATNEKLFF.

J is TRBJ1-5 and V is TRBV2; perhaps TRBD1 as D (6 bases). V was shortened by 6 bases and J by 9 bases, with 12 bases between the two germline ends. Per germline, CDR1 SNHLY and CDR2 FYNNEI. The CDR3 totals 12 residues. CDR3 coding DNA: TGTGCCAGCAGAGGGACATCCCGGCCCCAGCATTTT. This encodes CASRGTSRPQHF.

The chain carries TRBV7-2 and TRBJ1-2; D is possibly TRBD1 (5 bases). Germline V gene sequence: CDR1 SGHTA, CDR2 FQGNSA. The ends were cut back, 5 bases at V and 4 bases at J, with 17 bases in the middle. The CDR3 spans 15 residues. The DNA of the CDR3 is TGTGCCAGCAGCCAAACCTCAGGGATTGGCTATGGCTACACCTTC. It translates to CASSQTSGIGYGYTF.

The V gene is TRBV19, the J gene TRBJ1-1; tentative D call: TRBD1 (5 bases). V shed 4 bases and J shed 14 bases, with 23 bases lying between them. Germline V gene sequence: CDR1 LNHDA, CDR2 SQIVND (reference sequence). The CDR3 consists of 14 residues. In DNA, the CDR3 is TGTGCCAGTAGTAATTCTGGAACGGTTAGGGGCGAATTCTTT. Translated: CASSNSGTVRGEFF.